A single sample gave rise to the 20 T cell receptor beta chains below, sequenced in a study of cytomegalovirus exposure and HLA in healthy donors. Researchers ran the PCR with 60 Vbeta and 13 Jbeta primers. Generated by immunoSEQ multiplex PCR, the TCRdb table keeps only in-frame clones and is missing some. Here the sample spans approximately 110,000 clones, 80% being singletons. Sequencing was done on a sample of PBMCs. The receptors were sampled from a man in his fifties or sixties in good health and CMV-seronegative.

The chain uses TRBV27 and TRBJ2-7; 7 nucleotides agree with TRBD1. Germline V CDR1 and CDR2: MNHEY, SMNVEV (reference sequence). Trimming removed 6 bases from V and 0 bases from J; junction bases left unmatched: 5. The CDR3 spans 14 residues. The chain's CDR3 is CASRGQHLSYEQYF. Here the CDR3 DNA reads TGTGCCAGCAGGGGACAGCACCTCTCCTACGAGCAGTACTTC.

The J gene is TRBJ2-2, the V gene TRBV2; D is perhaps TRBD1 (5 bases). Germline V gives CDR1 SNHLY, CDR2 FYNNEI. CDR3 size: 15 residues. Trimming shortened V by 7 bases and J by 3 bases, and 15 bases separated the two germline ends. The CDR3, as DNA: TGTGCCAGCACCCTGCCAGGGTTATACACCGGGGAGCTGTTTTTT. Translated, it gives CASTLPGLYTGELFF.

DNA of the CDR3: TGTGCCAGTAGTCCAACGCACAGCCAAGAGACCCAGTACTTC. Residues: CASSPTHSQETQYF. The J gene is TRBJ2-5, the V gene TRBV19, with D unresolved. The CDR3 covers 14 residues. Germline V CDR1 and CDR2: LNHDA, SQIVND (reference sequence). Trimming cost V 5 bases and J 1 base, with 11 bases left between them.

The V gene is TRBV13, the J gene TRBJ1-5; the match to TRBD1 covers 7 bases. The germline CDR1 and CDR2 sequences are PRHDT and FYEKMQ (reference sequence). The ends lost 3 bases at V and 6 bases at J; junction bases unmatched: 8. CDR3 length equals 15 residues. Written as DNA, the CDR3 is TGTGCCAGCAGCTTCAGGTCGAGGACAGGTCAGCCCCAGCATTTT. Translated: CASSFRSRTGQPQHF.

The rearrangement joins TRBV19 to TRBJ1-3; maybe TRBD1 (5 bases). The CDR3 has 15 amino acids. Looked up from germline, CDR1 is LNHDA and CDR2 is SQIVND (reference sequence). With 5 bases removed from V and 2 bases from J, the gap between germline ends came to 13 bases. Here the CDR3 reads CASSRAREAGNTIYF. CDR3 DNA: TGTGCCAGTAGTCGCGCCAGGGAGGCTGGAAACACCATATATTTT.

This clone was counted between two and nine times. V usage is TRBV4-2 and J usage is TRBJ1-1, with a tentative D call TRBD1 (5 bases). CDR3 size: 13 residues. Germline CDR1 reads LGHNA; CDR2 reads YNFKEQ. V was clipped by 1 base and J by 6 bases, with 9 bases between them. The CDR3 nucleotides read TGTGCCAGCAGCCAAGGCAGGGCTGCTGAAGCTTTCTTT. It yields the protein CASSQGRAAEAFF.

The chain couples TRBV11-2 to TRBJ2-2, with 7 bases matching TRBD2. CDR1 SGHAT and CDR2 FQNNGV come from the germline V gene. V lost 11 bases and J lost 6; bases outside the gene matches: 12. This CDR3 is built from 14 residues. In DNA form, the CDR3 reads TGTGCCGGCACGATGGGAGGGTTGGCCGGGGAGCTGTTTTTT. This codes for CAGTMGGLAGELFF.

The gene calls are TRBV5-1 and TRBJ1-3; unclear D gene. The CDR3 extends over 13 amino acids. V lost 4 bases, J lost 2 bases, and 7 bases lay in between. CDR1 SGHRS and CDR2 YFSETQ come from the germline V gene. The CDR3 nucleotides read TGCGCCAGCAGCACAGTAGCTGGAAACACCATATATTTT. Its protein is CASSTVAGNTIYF.

The chain recombines TRBV7-3 with TRBJ2-3; TRBD2 agrees at 9 bases. The junction had 8 bases not matched to a gene; V was cut back by 3 bases and J by 4 bases. Germline CDR1 SGHTA, CDR2 FQGTGA. CDR3 size: 16 residues. CDR3 protein: CASSFKGGGASDTQYF. The CDR3 region has the DNA TGTGCCAGCAGCTTCAAGGGCGGGGGGGCGTCAGATACGCAGTATTTT.

The genes are TRBV5-1 and TRBJ1-2, with 10 bases that match TRBD1. Looked up from germline, CDR1 is SGHRS and CDR2 is YFSETQ. The J segment lost 8 bases and the V segment lost 0 bases, leaving 7 bases of the junction unmatched. The length of the CDR3 is 15 residues. DNA of the CDR3: TGCGCCAGCAGCTTGGGGACAGGGGGTACGGAGGGCTACACCTTC. Residues: CASSLGTGGTEGYTF.

This clone was seen just once. V is TRBV6-5 and J is TRBJ2-5; TRBD2 matches at 8 bases. V trimming: 4 bases; J trimming: 3 bases; junction bases outside the gene matches: 10. The CDR3 extends over 16 amino acids. Germline V lookup: CDR1 MNHEY, CDR2 SVGAGI. CDR3 residues: CASSSSRGGEKETQYF. The CDR3 nucleotides read TGTGCCAGCAGTTCTAGCCGGGGGGGAGAAAAAGAGACCCAGTACTTC.

The chain joins TRBV7-9 to TRBJ1-1; 8 bases agree with TRBD1. The CDR3 has 14 amino acids. Trimming cost V 5 bases and J 4 bases; bases outside gene matches: 6. The germline CDR1 and CDR2 sequences are SEHNR and FQNEAQ (reference sequence). CDR3 residues: CASSQGQVITEAFF. The CDR3 coding sequence is TGTGCCAGCAGCCAGGGACAGGTGATCACTGAAGCTTTCTTT.

This chain links TRBV5-1 with TRBJ2-7, with 11 bases identical to TRBD2. Germline CDR1 and CDR2: SGHRS and YFSETQ. Trimming removed 2 bases from V and 3 bases from J; junction bases left unmatched: 4. The CDR3 consists of 15 residues. CDR3 sequence (DNA): TGCGCCAGCAGCTTACTAGCGGGAGCTGGCTACGAGCAGTACTTC. This translates into CASSLLAGAGYEQYF.

This clone has more than one count but fewer than ten. The gene calls are TRBV30 and TRBJ1-1; 7 bases fit TRBD1. The germline CDR1 and CDR2 sequences are GTSNPN and SVGIG (reference sequence). There are 16 residues in the CDR3. V was pared by 3 bases and J by 3 bases, with 13 bases of the junction left unmatched. The CDR3 DNA reads TGTGCCTGGAGGGAGAACAGGGGCCCCTCGGACACTGAAGCTTTCTTT. It codes for CAWRENRGPSDTEAFF.

The rearrangement links TRBV7-6 to TRBJ2-5; 9 bases are shared with TRBD1. The DNA end is a closer match to TRBJ2-7, so the J assignment may be wrong. This CDR3 spans 15 amino acids. Germline V gene sequence: CDR1 SGHVS, CDR2 FNYEAQ. This CDR3 reads CASSLALQGADEQYF. The CDR3 nucleotides read TGTGCCAGCAGCTTAGCCTTACAGGGGGCGGACGAGCAGTACTTC.

V is TRBV4-3 and J is TRBJ2-1; 8 bases align to TRBD1. The CDR3 extends over 15 amino acids. Trimming removed 3 bases from V and 6 bases from J; junction bases left unmatched: 7. Germline V gives CDR1 LGHNA, CDR2 YSLEER. CDR3 protein: CASSHRQGASNEQFF. The CDR3 DNA follows: TGCGCCAGCAGCCACCGCCAGGGGGCAAGCAATGAGCAGTTCTTC.

V usage is TRBV10-3 and J usage is TRBJ2-2; D is uncertain. The V and J ends lost 8 bases and 0 bases respectively, with 10 bases between them. Germline values: CDR1 ENHRY, CDR2 SYGVKD. The CDR3 is made up of 14 amino acids. The CDR3 nucleotides read TGTGCCATCGATGGCGGTTCGAACACCGGGGAGCTGTTTTTT. Residues: CAIDGGSNTGELFF.

The chain carries TRBV7-2 and TRBJ2-5; D possibly corresponds to TRBD2 (6 bases). V shed 1 base and J shed 2 bases, with 11 bases lying between them. Germline V gives CDR1 SGHTA, CDR2 FQGNSA. The CDR3 is made up of 15 amino acids. The CDR3, as DNA: TGTGCCAGCAGCTTAGTTGGCGGGATGCAAGAGACCCAGTACTTC. This gives the protein CASSLVGGMQETQYF.

The chain has TRBV9 and TRBJ2-5, with 8 positions matching TRBD2. J lost 5 bases, V lost 4 bases, and 10 bases had no gene match. The CDR3 covers 15 residues. From germline, CDR1 is SGDLS and CDR2 YYNGEE. CDR3 in amino acids: CASSLIPSGGETQYF. The CDR3 bases are TGTGCCAGCAGCCTCATTCCCTCGGGGGGGGAGACCCAGTACTTC. The whole variable domain, filled in from reference TRBV9 and TRBJ2-5, reads DSGVTQTPKHLITATGQRVTLRCSPRSGDLSVYWYQQSLDQGLQFLIQYYNGEERAKGNILERFSAQQFPDLHSELNLSSLELGDSALYFCASSLIPSGGETQYFGPGTRLLVL.

V gene TRBV29-1 combines with J gene TRBJ1-1; D ambiguous. Trimming shortened V by 1 base and J by 1 base, and 16 bases separated the two germline ends. This CDR3 comprises 16 residues. Germline CDR1 reads SQVTM; CDR2 reads ANQGSEA. CDR3 loop: CSVEGVPTLSNTEAFF. The DNA of the CDR3 is TGCAGCGTTGAAGGCGTCCCCACCTTGTCGAACACTGAAGCTTTCTTT.